This passage covers 21 T cell receptor beta chains from one sample sequenced in a study of human T cells and chemical hapten exposure. TCRdb called the RACE reads again in MiXCR, with one record for every CDR3 protein. The sample comprises around 250,000 distinct CDR3 sequences, 7% to 10% of which are singletons, and less than 3% rests with the top ten. Regarding time point: pre-sensitization, week 0. Regarding treatment: therapeutic diphenylcyclopropenone sensitization with weekly scalp DPC. The sequencing used whole blood, collected in connection with sensitization to the hapten diphenylcyclopropenone (DPC). Receptor source: a woman aged 40 to 49 with alopecia areata. Some clones in this sample may be carry-over from other donors' samples.

The chain has TRBV20-1 and TRBJ2-1; TRBD2 is a possible D gene (6 bases). The CDR3 consists of 15 residues. V lost 1 base and J 4 bases, leaving 14 bases between the germline ends. Per germline, CDR1 DFQATT and CDR2 SNEGSKA (reference sequence). The CDR3 reads CSARAREDRYNEQFF. CDR3 DNA: TGCAGTGCTAGAGCGCGGGAAGACCGTTACAATGAGCAGTTCTTC.

This clonotype was seen at least ten times. The gene calls are TRBV29-1 and TRBJ1-2, with 7 bases that match TRBD1. Germline-derived CDR1 and CDR2 are SQVTM and ANQGSEA. CDR3 length: 12 amino acids. The V and J ends lost 6 bases and 8 bases, in that order; junction bases with no gene match: 9. CDR3 residues: CSVQTGSEGYTF. CDR3 bases: TGCAGCGTACAGACAGGGTCCGAAGGCTACACCTTC.

This clonotype was counted only a few times. V is TRBV5-1 and J is TRBJ2-7; the match to TRBD1 covers 8 bases. V lost 1 base to trimming and J lost 0 bases; unmatched junction nucleotides: 3. CDR1 is SGHRS and CDR2 is YFSETQ in the germline V gene. The CDR3 sequence is 15 residues long. CDR3 coding DNA: TGCGCCAGCAGCTTGAACAGGGGGTACTCCTACGAGCAGTACTTC. It yields the protein CASSLNRGYSYEQYF.

This clonotype was detected only a few times. The chain uses TRBV5-1 and TRBJ2-1; 9 bases line up with TRBD2. CDR1 and CDR2 (germline): SGHRS, YFSETQ. V lost 0 bases to trimming and J lost 3 bases; unmatched junction nucleotides: 4. CDR3 length equals 16 residues. In DNA, the CDR3 is TGCGCCAGCAGCTTGGGACTAGCGGCTAACTACAATGAGCAGTTCTTC. Translation: CASSLGLAANYNEQFF.

The J gene is TRBJ1-2, the V gene TRBV20-1; unclear D gene. The CDR3 runs 13 residues. V gave up 0 bases and J gave up 3 bases, with 8 bases separating them. The germline CDR1 and CDR2 sequences are DFQATT and SNEGSKA (reference sequence). The CDR3 region is CSARDGGDYGYTF. The DNA for the CDR3 is TGCAGTGCTAGAGATGGAGGCGACTATGGCTACACCTTC.

The J gene is TRBJ2-7, the V gene TRBV20-1; 9 bases are a match to TRBD1. Germline CDR1 and CDR2: DFQATT and SNEGSKA (reference sequence). The J segment lost 3 bases and the V segment lost 0 bases, leaving 9 bases of the junction unmatched. The CDR3 totals 16 residues. In DNA, the CDR3 is TGCAGTGCTAGAGATCGTCTAAGGACAGGGGTCTACGAGCAGTACTTC. Translated: CSARDRLRTGVYEQYF.

This clonotype came up a few times. The CDR3 loop reads CASSQVTVKGYTF. CDR3 nucleotide sequence: TGTGCCAGCAGCCAAGTTACAGTAAAGGGCTACACCTTC. The chain employs TRBV3-1 and TRBJ1-2, with D hard to call. Trimming pared 1 base from V and 8 bases from J, leaving 11 bases between. CDR3 length: 13 amino acids. Germline CDR1 reads LGHDT; CDR2 reads YNNKEL (reference sequence).

This clonotype has ten or more counts. The genes are TRBV7-9 and TRBJ2-7; 8 bases map to TRBD1. J was trimmed by 12 bases and V by 5 bases; bases with no gene match: 15. Germline values: CDR1 SEHNR, CDR2 FQNEAQ (reference sequence). The CDR3 has 14 amino acids. Here the CDR3 reads CASSQFGGQGAMYF. The CDR3 DNA is TGTGCCAGCAGCCAATTCGGTGGGCAGGGGGCTATGTACTTC.

This chain links TRBV24-1 with TRBJ2-3; possible D gene TRBD2, 6 bases. Trimming removed 4 bases at V and 1 base at J, with 8 bases between. The length of the CDR3 is 14 residues. The germline gives CDR1 KGHDR, CDR2 SFDVKD. CDR3 in amino acids: CATSEAGRTDTQYF. CDR3 DNA sequence: TGTGCCACCAGTGAAGCGGGTCGCACAGATACGCAGTATTTT.

This clonotype came up a few times. The chain couples TRBV14 to TRBJ1-1, with D maybe TRBD1 (5 bases). V lost 4 bases and J lost 6, with 12 bases in between. The CDR3 totals 13 residues. Germline V gives CDR1 SGHDN, CDR2 FVKESK. The CDR3 DNA reads as TGTGCCAGCAGCCTTCAGGGTTTCGCTGAAGCTTTCTTT. Amino acid sequence: CASSLQGFAEAFF. The whole variable domain, remainder taken from reference TRBV14 and TRBJ1-1, is EAGVTQFPSHSVIEKGQTVTLRCDPISGHDNLYWYRRVMGKEIKFLLHFVKESKQDESGMPNNRFLAERTGGTYSTLKVQPAELEDSGVYFCASSLQGFAEAFFGQGTRLTVV.

This clonotype came up many times. This chain joins TRBV7-6 and TRBJ1-1; D might be TRBD1 (6 bases). The CDR3 length is 16 residues. The ends were cut back, 1 base at V and 1 base at J, with 13 bases in the middle. Germline V CDR1 and CDR2: SGHVS, FNYEAQ. CDR3 nucleotide sequence: TGTGCCAGCAGCTTAGATTGGGGGCTCAGGAACACTGAAGCTTTCTTT. It yields the protein CASSLDWGLRNTEAFF.

Many counts were recorded for this clonotype. This chain uses TRBV11-2 with TRBJ1-3; 7 positions agree with TRBD1. With V trimmed by 3 bases and J by 6 bases, 5 bases remained unmatched. CDR1 is SGHAT, CDR2 FQNNGV, per germline. The CDR3 runs to 14 residues. In DNA form, the CDR3 reads TGTGCCAGCAGCTTCTCTGACAGGGAAAACACCATATATTTT. Encoded protein: CASSFSDRENTIYF.

The chain combines TRBV2 with TRBJ1-1; a possible D gene is TRBD1 (5 bases). This CDR3 spans 14 amino acids. Germline CDR1 and CDR2: SNHLY and FYNNEI. The V and J ends lost 3 bases and 1 base respectively, with 9 bases between them. Here the CDR3 reads CASSDVGTNTEAFF. The DNA for the CDR3 is TGTGCCAGCAGTGATGTTGGGACGAACACTGAAGCTTTCTTT.

Concerning this clonotype itself: One end of the junction does not line up with germline, which may come from a read error. CDR3 nucleotides: TGTGTCAGCAGCATAGGAAACAGTTACCAAGAGACCCAGTACTTC. Its protein product is CVSSIGNSYQETQYF. The chain carries TRBV7-6 and TRBJ2-5, with D uncertain. The germline gives CDR1 SGHVS, CDR2 FNYEAQ. This CDR3 spans 15 amino acids. Supplemented by reference TRBV7-6 and TRBJ2-5, the full variable domain reads GAGVSQSPRYKVTKRGQDVALRCDPISGHVSLYWYRQALGQGPEFLTYFNYEAQQDKSGLPNDRFSAERPEGSISTLTIQRTEQRDSAMYRCVSSIGNSYQETQYFGPGTRLLVL.

J is TRBJ2-1 and V is TRBV7-2, with 12 bases fitting TRBD2. The CDR3 length is 17 residues. Germline V gene sequence: CDR1 SGHTA, CDR2 FQGNSA. V shed 5 bases and J 7 bases; nucleotides not matched to a gene: 12. CDR3 in amino acids: CASSASSSGRGRNEQFF. Here the CDR3 DNA reads TGTGCCAGCAGCGCTTCATCTAGCGGGAGGGGTAGGAATGAGCAGTTCTTC.

This chain connects TRBV12-3 or TRBV12-4 to TRBJ1-1, with D tentatively TRBD1 (5 bases). CDR3 length: 13 residues. Trimming shortened V by 1 base and J by 4 bases, and 7 bases separated the two germline ends. DNA for the CDR3: TGTGCCAGCAGTTTAGGGGGGTCCACTGAAGCTTTCTTT. This encodes CASSLGGSTEAFF.

This clonotype has a count of ten or more. The rearrangement links TRBV7-8 to TRBJ2-7; no definite D call. The CDR3 runs 15 residues. V lost 0 bases and J lost 2, with 11 bases in between. CDR1 and CDR2 from the germline V gene are SGHVS and FQNEAQ. CDR3 sequence (DNA): TGTGCCAGCAGCTTAGCGCTGGTGGGGACCTACGAGCAGTACTTC. Protein product: CASSLALVGTYEQYF.

This clonotype was counted ten times or more. V and J are TRBV5-1 and TRBJ2-5; D unclear. The germline gives CDR1 SGHRS, CDR2 YFSETQ. The ends were cut back, 4 bases at V and 10 bases at J, with 14 bases in the middle. The CDR3 is made up of 12 amino acids. CDR3 residues: CASSLDGSGQYF. The CDR3 DNA reads TGCGCCAGCAGCCTAGACGGGTCCGGCCAGTACTTC.

This clonotype appeared many times. V is TRBV7-6 and J is TRBJ1-1; no clear D. V lost 1 base and J lost 1, with 4 bases in between. The V gene's germline CDR1 is SGHVS and CDR2 FNYEAQ. This CDR3 is 13 amino acids long. The CDR3 DNA reads as TGTGCCAGCAGCTTAGAGCAGAACACTGAAGCTTTCTTT. This codes for CASSLEQNTEAFF. Together with reference TRBV7-6 and TRBJ1-1, the CDR3 gives the full variable domain: GAGVSQSPRYKVTKRGQDVALRCDPISGHVSLYWYRQALGQGPEFLTYFNYEAQQDKSGLPNDRFSAERPEGSISTLTIQRTEQRDSAMYRCASSLEQNTEAFFGQGTRLTVV.

The genes are TRBV4-1 and TRBJ1-1; D ambiguous. In germline, CDR1 is MGHRA, CDR2 YSYEKL. V was pared by 2 bases and J by 6 bases, with 13 bases between. CDR3 size: 14 residues. The CDR3 DNA sequence: TGCGCCAGCAGCCAACGCCCCGAAAATTCTGAAGCTTTCTTT. It yields the protein CASSQRPENSEAFF.

This clonotype was picked up a small number of times. The J gene is TRBJ1-5, the V gene TRBV6-2 or TRBV6-3; D unclear. CDR1 and CDR2 from the germline V gene are MNHEY and SVGEGT. V shed 5 bases and J shed 5 bases, with 7 bases lying between them. CDR3 length equals 12 residues. This CDR3 reads CASSTDYQPQHF. In DNA, the CDR3 is TGTGCCAGCAGTACCGACTATCAGCCCCAGCATTTT.